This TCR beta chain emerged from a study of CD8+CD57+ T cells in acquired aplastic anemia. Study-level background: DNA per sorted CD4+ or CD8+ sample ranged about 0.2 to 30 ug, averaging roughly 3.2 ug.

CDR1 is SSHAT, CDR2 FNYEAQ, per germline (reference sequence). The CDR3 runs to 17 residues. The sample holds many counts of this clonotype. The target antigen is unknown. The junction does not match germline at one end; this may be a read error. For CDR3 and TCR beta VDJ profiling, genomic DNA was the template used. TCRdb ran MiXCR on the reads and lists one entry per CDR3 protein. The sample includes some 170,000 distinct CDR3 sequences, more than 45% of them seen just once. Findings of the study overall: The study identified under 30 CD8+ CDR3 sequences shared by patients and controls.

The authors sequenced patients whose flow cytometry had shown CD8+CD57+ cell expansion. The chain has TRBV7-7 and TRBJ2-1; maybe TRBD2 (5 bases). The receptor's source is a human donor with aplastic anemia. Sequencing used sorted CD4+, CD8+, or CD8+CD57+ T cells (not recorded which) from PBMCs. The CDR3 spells CASSLDGGQAGNNEQFF. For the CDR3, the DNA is TGTGCTAGCAGCTTAGACGGCGGGCAGGCGGGCAACAATGAGCAGTTCTTC.